The rows below give T cell receptor beta chains drawn from one sample of a study of blood T cell repertoires in COVID-19. Using immunoSEQ multiplex PCR, the repertoire was profiled, and TCRdb retains in-frame clones only, with some absent. The data show 80,000 to 100,000 clones, around nine tenths seen once. Sequencing was performed on peripheral blood. The receptors originated from a man aged 45-60 years with acute or convalescent COVID-19. Each CDR3 is given with its conserved first and last residue. The order of the fields is V gene, J gene, CDR3 protein.

V: TRBV15; J: TRBJ1-1; CDR3: CATSRDSLMNTEAFF
V: TRBV2; J: TRBJ2-1; CDR3: CASSDVPLPGASSYNEQFF
V: TRBV6-5; J: TRBJ2-2; CDR3: CASRPAGGYTGELFF
V: TRBV24-1; J: TRBJ2-1; CDR3: CATSATSGKGYNEQFF
V: TRBV7-9; J: TRBJ1-4; CDR3: CASSSPGGQSNEKLFF
V: TRBV7-8; J: TRBJ2-5; CDR3: CASSPQETQYF
V: TRBV11-3; J: TRBJ2-7; CDR3: CASSLEPQVPSSYEQYF
V: TRBV19; J: TRBJ2-3; CDR3: CASSIRGLAATDTQYF
V: TRBV27; J: TRBJ2-4; CDR3: CASSLERFEEQNIQYF
V: TRBV7-8; J: TRBJ1-5; CDR3: CASSLQGNQPQHF
V: TRBV2; J: TRBJ2-1; CDR3: CASRLLATPNYNEQFF
V: TRBV18; J: TRBJ1-6; CDR3: CASSPQTGDSPLHF
V: TRBV6-1; J: TRBJ2-1; CDR3: CASSGAVLAGGGGEQFF
V: TRBV7-9; J: TRBJ2-5; CDR3: CASSPLQETQYF
V: TRBV12-3/TRBV12-4; J: TRBJ1-2; CDR3: CASSVGQRGYTF
V: TRBV6-7; J: TRBJ2-5; CDR3: CASSSLLGPETQYF
V: TRBV24-1; J: TRBJ2-5; CDR3: CATSEGGQETQYF
V: TRBV20-1; J: TRBJ2-3; CDR3: CSASTTDRGVADTQYF
V: TRBV18; J: TRBJ2-5; CDR3: CASSPGIQETQYF
V: TRBV28; J: TRBJ1-1; CDR3: CASSWTERTEAFF
V: TRBV4-1; J: TRBJ2-5; CDR3: CASSQDGGSGTQYF
V: TRBV19; J: TRBJ1-1; CDR3: CASSIIAGNTEAFF
V: TRBV7-8; J: TRBJ2-3; CDR3: CASSPRGSGTPDTQYF
V: TRBV6-5; J: TRBJ2-2; CDR3: CASSYGLATNTGELFF
V: TRBV7-2; J: TRBJ2-7; CDR3: CASSPNRLSYEQYF
V: TRBV3-1/TRBV3-2; J: TRBJ1-6; CDR3: CASSGGQTNSPLHF
V: TRBV15; J: TRBJ2-7; CDR3: CATSSYKGEQYF
V: TRBV18; J: TRBJ1-2; CDR3: CASSPVGQGYGYTF
V: TRBV27; J: TRBJ2-7; CDR3: CATPFLRNRGEQYF
V: TRBV28; J: TRBJ1-1; CDR3: CASNPETMNTEAFF
V: TRBV7-8; J: TRBJ2-5; CDR3: CASSLSGRDMTQYF
V: TRBV11-2; J: TRBJ2-1; CDR3: CASSPRGTGVVNEQFF
V: TRBV6-6; J: TRBJ1-4; CDR3: CASSYTGMGEKLFF
V: TRBV11-2; J: TRBJ2-7; CDR3: CASSLARGQPYEQYF
V: TRBV6-5; J: TRBJ1-1; CDR3: CASQDRLNTEAFF
V: TRBV30; J: TRBJ1-5; CDR3: CAWNRGANQPQHF
V: TRBV21-1; J: TRBJ1-5; CDR3: CASSKVQPPNQPQHF
V: TRBV19; J: TRBJ2-1; CDR3: CASSHWASGRVGYNEQFF
V: TRBV5-6; J: TRBJ2-1; CDR3: CASSEPGVGAWNEQFF
V: TRBV7-8; J: TRBJ2-1; CDR3: CASSLLQGGTGLYNEQFF
V: TRBV6-5; J: TRBJ2-1; CDR3: CASSGLAGAENEQFF
V: TRBV9; J: TRBJ2-7; CDR3: CASSPRTSGDLYEQYF
V: TRBV14; J: TRBJ2-3; CDR3: CASSQAGLREADTQYF
V: TRBV19; J: TRBJ1-2; CDR3: CASKSGRQRADYGYTF
V: TRBV5-1; J: TRBJ1-4; CDR3: CASSLRTGWNEKLFF
V: TRBV10-2; J: TRBJ2-5; CDR3: CASSGELAGPKTQYF
V: TRBV30; J: TRBJ2-3; CDR3: CAWGPGTSQTDTQYF
V: TRBV27; J: TRBJ2-7; CDR3: CASSFTGGDEQYF
V: TRBV9; J: TRBJ1-1; CDR3: CASSSPGHPNTEAFF
V: TRBV5-6; J: TRBJ2-2; CDR3: CASSRRASGRANTGELFF
V: TRBV5-6; J: TRBJ1-2; CDR3: CASSLFQQRNGYTF
V: TRBV29-1; J: TRBJ1-2; CDR3: CSVLAGTGVFGYTF
V: TRBV19; J: TRBJ2-7; CDR3: CASSMTSRSSYEQYF
V: TRBV27; J: TRBJ1-1; CDR3: CASSFSGENTEAFF
V: TRBV27; J: TRBJ1-2; CDR3: CASRRTGRDRGYTF
V: TRBV14; J: TRBJ2-2; CDR3: CASSHGLNTGELFF
V: TRBV3-1/TRBV3-2; J: TRBJ2-4; CDR3: CASSGLASIQYF
V: TRBV27; J: TRBJ1-4; CDR3: CASSLTGGDEKLFF
V: TRBV5-4; J: TRBJ2-1; CDR3: CASSLVSDNEQFF
V: TRBV15; J: TRBJ2-1; CDR3: CATSRRDTNNEQFF